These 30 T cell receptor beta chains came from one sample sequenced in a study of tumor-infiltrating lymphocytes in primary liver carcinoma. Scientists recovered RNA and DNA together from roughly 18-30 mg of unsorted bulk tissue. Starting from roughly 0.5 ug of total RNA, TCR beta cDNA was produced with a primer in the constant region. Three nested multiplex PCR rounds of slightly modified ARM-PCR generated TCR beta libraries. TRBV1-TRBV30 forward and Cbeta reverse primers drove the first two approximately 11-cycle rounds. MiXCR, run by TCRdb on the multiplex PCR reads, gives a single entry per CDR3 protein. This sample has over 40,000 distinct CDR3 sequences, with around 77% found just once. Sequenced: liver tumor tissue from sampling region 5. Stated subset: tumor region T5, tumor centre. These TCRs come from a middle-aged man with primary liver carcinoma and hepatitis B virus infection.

The CDR3: CASSLDRGWWRIDTQYF. The CDR3, as DNA: TGTGCCAGCAGCTTAGATAGAGGGTGGTGGCGCATAGATACGCAGTATTTT. The chain uses TRBV7-9 and TRBJ2-3, with D possibly being TRBD2 (5 bases). The CDR3 is 17 amino acids. V lost 1 base to trimming and J lost 5 bases, with 19 bases between them. CDR1 is SEHNR and CDR2 is FQNEAQ in the germline V gene (reference sequence).

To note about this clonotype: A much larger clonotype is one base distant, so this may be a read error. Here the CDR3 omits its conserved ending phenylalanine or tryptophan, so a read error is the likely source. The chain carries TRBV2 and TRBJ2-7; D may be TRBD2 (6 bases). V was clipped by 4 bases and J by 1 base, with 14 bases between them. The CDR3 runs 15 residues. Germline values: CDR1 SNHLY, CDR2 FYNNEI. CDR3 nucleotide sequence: TGTGCCAGCAGTGGGAGTAGCGGAAATTCCTACGAGCAGTACTTG. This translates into CASSGSSGNSYEQYL.

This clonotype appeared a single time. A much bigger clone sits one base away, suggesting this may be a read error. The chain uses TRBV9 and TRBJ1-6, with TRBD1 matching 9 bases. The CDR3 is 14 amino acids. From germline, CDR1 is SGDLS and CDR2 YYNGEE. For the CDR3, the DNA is TGTGCCAGCAGCGAGGGACAGGGAAATTCACCCCCCCACTTT. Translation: CASSEGQGNSPPHF.

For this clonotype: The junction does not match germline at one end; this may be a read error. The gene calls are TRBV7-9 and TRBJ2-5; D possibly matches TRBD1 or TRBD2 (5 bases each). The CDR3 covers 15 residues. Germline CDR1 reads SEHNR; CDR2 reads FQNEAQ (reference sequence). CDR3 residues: CASSPWRGRGETQYF. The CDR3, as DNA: TGTGCCAGCAGCCCCTGGCGTGGAAGAGGGGAGACCCAATACTTC.

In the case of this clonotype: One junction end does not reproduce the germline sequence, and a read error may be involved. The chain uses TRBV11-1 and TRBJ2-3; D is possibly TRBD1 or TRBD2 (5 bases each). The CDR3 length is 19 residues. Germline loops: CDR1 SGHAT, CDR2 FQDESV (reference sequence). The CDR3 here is CASSSGGSPVGARTETQYF. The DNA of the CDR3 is TGTGCCAGCAGCTCTGGGGGAAGCCCTGTTGGTGCCCGCACAGAAACGCAGTATTTT.

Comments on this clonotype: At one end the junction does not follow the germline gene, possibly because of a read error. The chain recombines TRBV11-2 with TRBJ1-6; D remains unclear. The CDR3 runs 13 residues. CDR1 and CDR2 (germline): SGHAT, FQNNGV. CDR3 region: CASAGGNNSSLYF. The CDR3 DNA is TGTGCAAGCGCGGGCGGAAATAATTCATCCCTCTACTTT.

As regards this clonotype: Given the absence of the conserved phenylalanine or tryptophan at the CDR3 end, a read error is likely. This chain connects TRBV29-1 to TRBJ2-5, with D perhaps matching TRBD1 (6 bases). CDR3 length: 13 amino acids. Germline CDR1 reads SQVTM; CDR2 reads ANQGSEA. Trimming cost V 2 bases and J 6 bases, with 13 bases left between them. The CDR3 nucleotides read TGCAGCGTTGAATCAACAGGGATGCAGACCCAGTACTCC. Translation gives CSVESTGMQTQYS.

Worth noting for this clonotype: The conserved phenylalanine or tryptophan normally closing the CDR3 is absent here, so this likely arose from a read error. The CDR3 region is CAVRDRENTEAFL. The CDR3 DNA follows: TGTGCCGTCAGGGACCGGGAGAACACTGAAGCTTTCTTA. The rearrangement joins TRBV10-3 to TRBJ1-1; TRBD1 is a possible D gene (5 bases). Germline V CDR1 and CDR2: ENHRY, SYGVKD. This CDR3 comprises 13 residues.

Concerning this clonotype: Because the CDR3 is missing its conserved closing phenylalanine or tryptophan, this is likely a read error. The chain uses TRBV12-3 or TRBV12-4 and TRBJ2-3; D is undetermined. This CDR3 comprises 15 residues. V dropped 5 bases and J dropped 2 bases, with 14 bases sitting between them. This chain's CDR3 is CASSRDQSSTDTQYV. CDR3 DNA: TGTGCCAGCAGTCGCGACCAGTCCTCCACAGATACGCAGTATGTT.

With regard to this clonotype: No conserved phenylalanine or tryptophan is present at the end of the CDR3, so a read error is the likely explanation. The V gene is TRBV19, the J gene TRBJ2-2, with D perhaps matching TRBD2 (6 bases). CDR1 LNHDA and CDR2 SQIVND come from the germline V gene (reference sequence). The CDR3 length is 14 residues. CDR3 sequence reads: CVSRPVGGTGELFL. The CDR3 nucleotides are TGTGTCAGTAGGCCCGTCGGGGGCACCGGGGAGCTGTTTTTA.

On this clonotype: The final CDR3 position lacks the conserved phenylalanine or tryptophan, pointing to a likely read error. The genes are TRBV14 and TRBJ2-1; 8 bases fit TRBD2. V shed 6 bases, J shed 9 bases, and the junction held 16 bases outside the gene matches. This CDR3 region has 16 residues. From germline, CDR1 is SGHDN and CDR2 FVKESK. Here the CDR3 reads CASSAVAGWVDIEQFI. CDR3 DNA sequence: TGTGCCAGCAGTGCCGTAGCGGGATGGGTAGACATTGAGCAGTTCATC.

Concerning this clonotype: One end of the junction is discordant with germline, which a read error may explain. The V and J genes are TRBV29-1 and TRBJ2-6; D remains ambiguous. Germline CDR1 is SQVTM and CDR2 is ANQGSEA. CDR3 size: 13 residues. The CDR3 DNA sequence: TGCAGCGTTGCTGGGTCTAGTGCCAACGTCCTAACTTTC. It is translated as CSVAGSSANVLTF.

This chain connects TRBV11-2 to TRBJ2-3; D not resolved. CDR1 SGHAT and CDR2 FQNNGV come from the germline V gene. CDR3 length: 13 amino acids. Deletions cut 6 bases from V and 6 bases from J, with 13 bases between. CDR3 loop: CASRSITADTQYF. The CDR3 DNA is TGTGCCAGCAGGTCCATCACGGCGGATACGCAGTATTTT.

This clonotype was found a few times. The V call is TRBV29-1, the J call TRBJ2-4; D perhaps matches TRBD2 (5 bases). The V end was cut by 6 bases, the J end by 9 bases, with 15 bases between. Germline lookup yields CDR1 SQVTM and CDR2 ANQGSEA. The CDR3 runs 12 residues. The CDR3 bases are TGCAGCGTAATACACGGGCGGGTCATTCAGTACTTC. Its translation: CSVIHGRVIQYF.

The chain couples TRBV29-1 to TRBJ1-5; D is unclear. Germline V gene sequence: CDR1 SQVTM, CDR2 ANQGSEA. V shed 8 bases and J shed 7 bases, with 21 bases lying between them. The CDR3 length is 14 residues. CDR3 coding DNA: TGCAGCATTATTCCCGACACCCTGGGGCAGCCCCAGCATTTT. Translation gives CSIIPDTLGQPQHF.

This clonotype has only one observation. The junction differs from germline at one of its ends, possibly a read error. In DNA, the CDR3 is TGTGCCATTAATACAGGGCTGACCTACGTGCAGTACTTC. Translating gives CAINTGLTYVQYF. The V and J genes are TRBV10-3 and TRBJ2-7; possibly TRBD1 for D (6 bases). The CDR3 loop spans 13 amino acids. CDR1 is ENHRY and CDR2 is SYGVKD in the germline V gene.

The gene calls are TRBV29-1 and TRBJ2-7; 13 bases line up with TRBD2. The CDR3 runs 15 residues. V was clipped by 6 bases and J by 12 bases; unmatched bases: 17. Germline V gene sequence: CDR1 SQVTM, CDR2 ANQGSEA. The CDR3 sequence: CSVALGLAGSYERYF. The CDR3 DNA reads TGCAGCGTCGCTTTGGGACTAGCGGGGTCATACGAACGGTACTTC.

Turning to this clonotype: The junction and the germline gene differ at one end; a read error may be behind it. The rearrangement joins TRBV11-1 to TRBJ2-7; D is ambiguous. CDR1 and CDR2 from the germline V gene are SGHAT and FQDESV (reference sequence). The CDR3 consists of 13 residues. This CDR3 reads CVTMGKRSYEQCF. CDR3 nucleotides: TGTGTCACCATGGGGAAGCGATCCTACGAGCAGTGCTTC.

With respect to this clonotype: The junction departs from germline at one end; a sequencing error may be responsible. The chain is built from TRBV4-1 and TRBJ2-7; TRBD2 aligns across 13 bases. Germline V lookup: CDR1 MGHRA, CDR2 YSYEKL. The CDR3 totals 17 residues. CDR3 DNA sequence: TGCGCCAGCAGCCAGGAGAGGACTAGCGGGAGCGTTTACGTGCAGTACTTC. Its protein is CASSQERTSGSVYVQYF.

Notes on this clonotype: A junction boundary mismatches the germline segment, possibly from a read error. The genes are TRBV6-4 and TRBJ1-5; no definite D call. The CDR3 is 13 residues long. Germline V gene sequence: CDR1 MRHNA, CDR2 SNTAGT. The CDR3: CASSEGNAQPQRF. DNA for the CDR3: TGTGCCAGCAGTGAGGGTAACGCTCAGCCCCAGCGTTTT.

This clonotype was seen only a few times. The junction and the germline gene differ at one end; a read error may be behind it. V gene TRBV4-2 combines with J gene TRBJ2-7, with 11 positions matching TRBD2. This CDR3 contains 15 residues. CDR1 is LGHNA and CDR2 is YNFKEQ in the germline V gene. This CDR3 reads CACSQDSGRDNGQYF. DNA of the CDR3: TGTGCCTGCAGCCAAGATAGCGGGAGGGACAACGGGCAGTACTTC.

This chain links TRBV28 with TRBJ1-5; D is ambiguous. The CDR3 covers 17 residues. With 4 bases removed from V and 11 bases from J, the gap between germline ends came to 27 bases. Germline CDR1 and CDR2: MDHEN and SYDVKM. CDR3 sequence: CASSSRHGLGSLVTQHF. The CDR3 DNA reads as TGTGCCAGCAGTTCTCGTCATGGACTCGGGAGCCTCGTGACCCAGCATTTT.

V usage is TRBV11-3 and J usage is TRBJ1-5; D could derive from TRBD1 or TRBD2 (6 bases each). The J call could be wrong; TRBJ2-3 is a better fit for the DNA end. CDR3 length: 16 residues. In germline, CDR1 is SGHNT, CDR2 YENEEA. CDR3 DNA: TGTGCCAGCAGTGACCGACAGTGGGGGGCCAATCAGCCCCAGTATTTT. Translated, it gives CASSDRQWGANQPQYF.

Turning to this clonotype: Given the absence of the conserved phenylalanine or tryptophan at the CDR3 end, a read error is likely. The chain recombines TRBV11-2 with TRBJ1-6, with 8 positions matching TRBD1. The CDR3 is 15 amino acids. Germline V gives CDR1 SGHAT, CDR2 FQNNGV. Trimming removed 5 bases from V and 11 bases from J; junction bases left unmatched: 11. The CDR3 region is CASSREDRAYTPLHY. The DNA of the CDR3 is TGTGCCAGCAGCCGCGAGGACAGGGCCTATACACCCCTCCACTAT.

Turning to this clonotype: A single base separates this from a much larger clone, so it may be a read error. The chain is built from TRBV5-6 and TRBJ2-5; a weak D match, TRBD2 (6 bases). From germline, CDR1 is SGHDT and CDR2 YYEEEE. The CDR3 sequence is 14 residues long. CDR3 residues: CASSLAGSQGTQYF. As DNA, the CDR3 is TGTGCCAGCAGCTTGGCCGGGAGCCAAGGGACCCAGTACTTC.

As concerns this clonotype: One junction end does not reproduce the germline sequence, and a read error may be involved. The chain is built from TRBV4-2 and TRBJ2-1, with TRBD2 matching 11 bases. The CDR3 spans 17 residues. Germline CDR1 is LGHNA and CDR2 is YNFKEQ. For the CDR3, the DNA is TGCGCCAGTAGCCAAGTAAGACTAGCGGGGTCCTACAATGAGCAGTTCTTC. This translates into CASSQVRLAGSYNEQFF.

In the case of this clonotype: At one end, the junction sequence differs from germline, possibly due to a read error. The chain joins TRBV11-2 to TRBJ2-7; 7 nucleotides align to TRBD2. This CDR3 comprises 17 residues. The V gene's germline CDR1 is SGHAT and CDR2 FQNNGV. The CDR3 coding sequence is TGTACCAGCAGACAAGGACTAGATGGAGGGTGGTCCTACGAGCAGTACTTC. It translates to CTSRQGLDGGWSYEQYF. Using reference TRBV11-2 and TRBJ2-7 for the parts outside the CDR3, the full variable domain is EAGVAQSPRYKIIEKRQSVAFWCNPISGHATLYWYQQILGQGPKLLIQFQNNGVVDDSQLPKDRFSAERLKGVDSTLKIQPAKLEDSAVYLCTSRQGLDGGWSYEQYFGPGTRLTVT.

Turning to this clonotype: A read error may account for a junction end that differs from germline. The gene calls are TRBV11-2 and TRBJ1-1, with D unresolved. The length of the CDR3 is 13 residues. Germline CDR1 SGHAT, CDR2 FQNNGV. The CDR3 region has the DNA TGCGCCAGCAGCTTAGGCCCGAACACTGAAGCTTTATTT. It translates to CASSLGPNTEALF.

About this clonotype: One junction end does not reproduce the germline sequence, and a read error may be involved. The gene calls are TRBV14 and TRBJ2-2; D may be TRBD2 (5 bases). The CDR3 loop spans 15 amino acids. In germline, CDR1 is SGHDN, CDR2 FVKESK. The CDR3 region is CASGQDRLHTGELFF. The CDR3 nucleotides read TGTGCCAGCGGCCAAGATCGGCTGCACACCGGGGAGCTGTTTTTC.

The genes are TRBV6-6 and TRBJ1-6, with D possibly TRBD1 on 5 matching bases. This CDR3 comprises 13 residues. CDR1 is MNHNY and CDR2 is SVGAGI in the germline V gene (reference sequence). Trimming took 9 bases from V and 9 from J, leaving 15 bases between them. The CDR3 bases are TGTGCCAGTGGTTCAACAGGAATTTCACCCCTCCACTTT. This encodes CASGSTGISPLHF.